This record looks at one T cell receptor beta chain sequence and its context. These data belong to a study of T-cell reconstitution after alpha-beta-depleted transplantation in children. The CDR3 is 10 residues long. Germline lookup yields CDR1 WSHSY and CDR2 SAAADI. TCRbeta library construction was performed incorporating unique molecular identifiers. TCRdb itself ran the PCR reads through MiXCR, one entry per CDR3 protein. The sample gives about 500,000 distinct CDR3 sequences, 32% of which show up once; less than 2.5% is in the top ten. The genes are TRBV10-2 and TRBJ2-1; D uncertain. This sample comprised PBMCs from the stem cell graft donor, obtained from the stem cell graft. The TCR was taken from a human donor who donated a stem cell graft to a child with aplastic anemia. The DNA of the CDR3 is TGCGCTACCCGTCGGAATGAGCAGTTCTTC. Its translation is CATRRNEQFF.